A selection of T cell receptor beta chains follows, all from one sample in a study of CD8+CD57+ T cells in acquired aplastic anemia. Using its own MiXCR run on the reads, TCRdb lists one record per CDR3 protein. This sample carries around 160,000 distinct CDR3 sequences, under 55% of them seen once, and the ten largest clones take about 3%. Material: sorted CD4+, CD8+, or CD8+CD57+ T cells (not recorded which) from PBMCs. These TCRs come from a human donor with aplastic anemia. Both conserved end residues are trimmed from each CDR3. The order of the fields is V gene, J gene, CDR3 protein.

TRBV5-1	TRBJ1-1	ASSQDLAGRTEAF
TRBV10-3	TRBJ2-3	AISGSTDTQY
TRBV9	TRBJ2-1	ASSVELQSSYNEQF
TRBV7-9	TRBJ2-5	ASSGWDRKQETQY
TRBV10-1	TRBJ2-2	ASSDVLGANTGELF
TRBV6-4	TRBJ2-3	ASSLTSGMTDTQY
TRBV6-1	TRBJ1-2	ASTLRWGSYGYT
TRBV5-1	TRBJ2-2	ASSTVNTGELF
TRBV24-1	TRBJ2-1	ATSDHGLDNEQF
TRBV7-2	TRBJ1-1	ASSFRDSEAF
TRBV11-2	TRBJ2-3	ASSVTSRDLDTQY
TRBV4-1	TRBJ2-3	ASSQAGFYTDTQY
TRBV5-4	TRBJ2-2	ASTWIGNTGELF